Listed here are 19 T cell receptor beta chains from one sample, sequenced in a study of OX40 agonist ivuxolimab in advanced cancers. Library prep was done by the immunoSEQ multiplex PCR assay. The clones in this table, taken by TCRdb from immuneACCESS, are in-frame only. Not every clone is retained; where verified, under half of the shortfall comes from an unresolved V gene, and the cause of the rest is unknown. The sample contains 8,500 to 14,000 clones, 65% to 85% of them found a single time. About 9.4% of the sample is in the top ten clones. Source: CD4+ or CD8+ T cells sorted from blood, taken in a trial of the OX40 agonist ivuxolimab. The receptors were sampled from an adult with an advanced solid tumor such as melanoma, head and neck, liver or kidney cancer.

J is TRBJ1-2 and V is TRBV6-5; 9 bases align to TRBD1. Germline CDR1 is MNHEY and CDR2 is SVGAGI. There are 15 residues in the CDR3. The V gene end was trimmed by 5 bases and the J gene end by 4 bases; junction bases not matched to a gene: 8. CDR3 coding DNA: TGTGCCAGCAGTCGGGGACAGGGACGGACCTATGGCTACACCTTC. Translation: CASSRGQGRTYGYTF.

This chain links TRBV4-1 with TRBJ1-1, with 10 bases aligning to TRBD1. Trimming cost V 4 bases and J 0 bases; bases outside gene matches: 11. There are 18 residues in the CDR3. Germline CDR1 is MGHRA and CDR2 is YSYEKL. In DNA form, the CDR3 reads TGCGCCAGCAGCCGATCCGGGACAGGGGTCTTCCTGAACACTGAAGCTTTCTTT. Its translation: CASSRSGTGVFLNTEAFF.

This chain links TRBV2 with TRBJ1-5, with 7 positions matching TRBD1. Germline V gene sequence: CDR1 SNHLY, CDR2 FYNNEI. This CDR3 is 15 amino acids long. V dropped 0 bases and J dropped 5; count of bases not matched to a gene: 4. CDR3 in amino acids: CASSEAGTGDQPQHF. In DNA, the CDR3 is TGTGCCAGCAGTGAAGCAGGAACAGGGGATCAGCCCCAGCATTTT.

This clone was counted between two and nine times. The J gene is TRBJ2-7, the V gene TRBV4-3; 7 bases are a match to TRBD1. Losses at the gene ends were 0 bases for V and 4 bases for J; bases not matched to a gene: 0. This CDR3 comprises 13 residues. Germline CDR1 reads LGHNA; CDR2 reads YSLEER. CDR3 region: CASSQDRGYEQYF. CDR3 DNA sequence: TGCGCCAGCAGCCAAGACAGGGGGTACGAGCAGTACTTC.

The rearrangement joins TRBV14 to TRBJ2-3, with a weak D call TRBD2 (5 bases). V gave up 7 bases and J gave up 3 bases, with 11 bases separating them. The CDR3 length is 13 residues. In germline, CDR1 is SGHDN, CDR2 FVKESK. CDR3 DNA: TGTGCCAGCACTTGGGAGCAGACAGATACGCAGTATTTT. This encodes CASTWEQTDTQYF.

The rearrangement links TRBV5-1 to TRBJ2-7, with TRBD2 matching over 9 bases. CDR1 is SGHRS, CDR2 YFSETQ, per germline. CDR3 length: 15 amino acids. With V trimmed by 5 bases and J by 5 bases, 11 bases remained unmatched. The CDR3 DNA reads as TGCGCCAGCAGGGTAGGCGGGAGGGCCGATCACGAGCAGTACTTC. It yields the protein CASRVGGRADHEQYF.

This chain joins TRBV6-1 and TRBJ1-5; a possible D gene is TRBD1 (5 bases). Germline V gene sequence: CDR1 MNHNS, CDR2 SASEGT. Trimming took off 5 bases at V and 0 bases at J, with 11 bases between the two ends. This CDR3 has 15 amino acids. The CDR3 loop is CASSRRDPSNQPQHF. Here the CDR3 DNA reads TGTGCCAGCAGTCGCCGGGACCCTAGCAATCAGCCCCAGCATTTT.

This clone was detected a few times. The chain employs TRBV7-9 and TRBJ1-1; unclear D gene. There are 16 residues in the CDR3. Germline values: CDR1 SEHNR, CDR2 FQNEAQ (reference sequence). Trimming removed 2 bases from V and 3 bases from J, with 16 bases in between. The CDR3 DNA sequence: TGTGCCAGCAGCTTACGGATAGCCTCGGAGGACACTGAAGCTTTCTTT. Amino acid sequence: CASSLRIASEDTEAFF. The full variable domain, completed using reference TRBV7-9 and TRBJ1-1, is DTGVSQNPRHKITKRGQNVTFRCDPISEHNRLYWYRQTLGQGPEFLTYFQNEAQLEKSRLLSDRFSAERPKGSFSTLEIQRTEQGDSAMYLCASSLRIASEDTEAFFGQGTRLTVV.

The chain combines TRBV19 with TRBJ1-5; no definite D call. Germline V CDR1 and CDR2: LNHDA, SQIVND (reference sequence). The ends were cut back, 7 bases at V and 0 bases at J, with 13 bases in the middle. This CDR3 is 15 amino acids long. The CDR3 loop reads CASNPHGNSNQPQHF. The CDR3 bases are TGTGCCAGTAATCCCCACGGAAATAGCAATCAGCCCCAGCATTTT.

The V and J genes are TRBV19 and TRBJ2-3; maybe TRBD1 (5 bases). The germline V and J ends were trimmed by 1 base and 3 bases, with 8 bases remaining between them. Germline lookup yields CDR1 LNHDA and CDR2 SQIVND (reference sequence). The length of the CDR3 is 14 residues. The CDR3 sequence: CASSIGGQTDTQYF. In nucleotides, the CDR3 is TGTGCCAGTAGTATAGGGGGCCAGACAGATACGCAGTATTTT.

CDR3 protein: CASSFGGVEQFF. CDR3 bases: TGTGCCAGCAGTTTCGGGGGGGTTGAGCAGTTCTTC. The chain has TRBV27 and TRBJ2-1, with 8 bases identical to TRBD2. This CDR3 contains 12 residues. Germline lookup yields CDR1 MNHEY and CDR2 SMNVEV (reference sequence). The V gene end was trimmed by 3 bases and the J gene end by 9 bases; junction bases not matched to a gene: 1.

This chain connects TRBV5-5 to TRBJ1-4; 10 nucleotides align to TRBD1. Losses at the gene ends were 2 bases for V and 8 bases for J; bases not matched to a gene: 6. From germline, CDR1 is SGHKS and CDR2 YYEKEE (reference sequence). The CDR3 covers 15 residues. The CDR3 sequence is CASSFETGGREKLFF. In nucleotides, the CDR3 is TGTGCCAGCAGCTTTGAGACAGGGGGCCGGGAAAAACTGTTTTTT.

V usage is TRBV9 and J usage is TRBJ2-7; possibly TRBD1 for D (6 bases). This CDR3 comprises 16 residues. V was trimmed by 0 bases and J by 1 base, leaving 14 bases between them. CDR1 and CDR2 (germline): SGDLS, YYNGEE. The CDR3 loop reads CASSVAKDSRSYEQYF. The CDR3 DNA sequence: TGTGCCAGCAGCGTAGCAAAGGACAGTCGATCCTACGAGCAGTACTTC.

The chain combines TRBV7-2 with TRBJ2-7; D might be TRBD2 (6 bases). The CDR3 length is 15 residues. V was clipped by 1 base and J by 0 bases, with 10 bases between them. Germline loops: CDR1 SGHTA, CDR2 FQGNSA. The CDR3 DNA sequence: TGTGCCAGCAGCTTAGACGGCGGGAACTCCTACGAGCAGTACTTC. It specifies CASSLDGGNSYEQYF.

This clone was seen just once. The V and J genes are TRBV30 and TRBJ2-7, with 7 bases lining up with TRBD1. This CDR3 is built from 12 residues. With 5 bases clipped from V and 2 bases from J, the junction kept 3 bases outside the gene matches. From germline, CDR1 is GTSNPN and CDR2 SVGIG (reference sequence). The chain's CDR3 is CAWAGTAYEQYF. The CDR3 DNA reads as TGTGCCTGGGCCGGGACAGCCTACGAGCAGTACTTC.

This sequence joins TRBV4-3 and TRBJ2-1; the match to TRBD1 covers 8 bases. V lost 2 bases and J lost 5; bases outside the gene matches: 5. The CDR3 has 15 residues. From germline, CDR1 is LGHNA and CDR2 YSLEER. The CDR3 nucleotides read TGCGCCAGCAGCCAATGGACAGGGATGGACAATGAGCAGTTCTTC. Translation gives CASSQWTGMDNEQFF.

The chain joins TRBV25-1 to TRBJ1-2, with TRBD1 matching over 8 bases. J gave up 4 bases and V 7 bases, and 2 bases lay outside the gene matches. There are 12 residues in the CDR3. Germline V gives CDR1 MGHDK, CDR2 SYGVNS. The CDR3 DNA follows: TGTGCCAGCACAGGGGGCATCTATGGCTACACCTTC. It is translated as CASTGGIYGYTF.

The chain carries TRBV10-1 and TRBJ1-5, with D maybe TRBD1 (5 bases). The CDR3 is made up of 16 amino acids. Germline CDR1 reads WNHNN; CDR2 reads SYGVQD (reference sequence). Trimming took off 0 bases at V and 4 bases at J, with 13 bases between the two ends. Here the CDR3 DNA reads TGCGCCAGCAGTGAGTCAAGGACACCGGTAAATCAGCCCCAGCATTTT. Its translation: CASSESRTPVNQPQHF.

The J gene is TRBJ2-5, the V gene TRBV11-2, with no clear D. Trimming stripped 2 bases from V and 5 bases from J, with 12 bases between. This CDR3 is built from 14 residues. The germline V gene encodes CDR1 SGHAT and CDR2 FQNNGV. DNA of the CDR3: TGTGCCAGCAGCTTAACTCAGGCGCTGGAGACCCAGTACTTC. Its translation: CASSLTQALETQYF.